This TCR beta chain emerged from a study of OX40 agonist ivuxolimab in advanced cancers. Describing the broader study: Ivuxolimab was a fully human IgG2 agonistic monoclonal antibody targeting the costimulatory receptor OX40 (CD134). Of the approximately 53 patients in dose escalation, 19 had hepatocellular carcinoma, about 15 had melanoma, 9 had renal cell carcinoma and 9 had head and neck cancer. The purpose of peripheral TCRbeta sequencing was to test whether ivuxolimab changed TCR sequence diversity and led to clonal T-cell expansion. A male proportion of nearly 85% and a mean age of approximately 61 years, ranging from roughly 23 to 79, were recorded for the dose-escalation cohort. The paper reports the monotherapy dose-escalation portion (N of about 50 patients) of the phase I ivuxolimab trial. Intravenous ivuxolimab was administered to patients every 2 weeks at six dose levels: 0.01, 0.1, 0.3, 1.5, 3 and 10 mg/kg. Three dose-escalation patients achieved partial responses, one with hepatocellular carcinoma and two with cutaneous melanoma. Prior anti-PD-1, anti-PD-L1 or anti-CTLA-4 therapy was permitted, and less than 45% of dose-escalation patients had received checkpoint inhibitors.

For sequencing of the TCRbeta CDR3 region, genomic DNA was extracted from the sorted cells. The immunoSEQ Assay was used to sequence the TCRbeta CDR3 regions. The table was pulled from immuneACCESS by TCRdb, which kept in-frame rearrangements only. Such tables lose some clones; where checked, under half of the loss comes from unresolved V genes, and the rest has no known cause. The sample yields some 41,000 clones; approximately 90% were counted once. The ten largest account for about 13% of the sample. What the study reported, not specific to this receptor: Partial responders in the 0.1-3.0 mg/kg groups had among the lowest normalized peripheral clonal expansion, especially among CD8+ T cells. On average, CD8+ T cells showed more expanded clones than CD4+ T cells after ivuxolimab. The antigen specificity of the peripheral T cells that underwent clonal expansion was not determined. At doses from 0.1 to 3.0 mg/kg, clonal expansion was seen in both CD4+ and CD8+ blood T cells between baseline and week 6. Low levels of normalized T-cell clonal expansion were also shown by some nonresponding patients.

About this clone: Its specific antigen is unknown. No clone much larger than this one lies a single base away; base qualities are absent.

Patients with a history of autoimmune disease or receiving systemic immunosuppression were excluded from the trial. Peripheral blood for TCR sequencing was collected from all dose cohorts at baseline, on cycle 4 day 1, and on cycle 7 day 1. The samples were taken from a phase I, first-in-human, multicenter, open-label dose-escalation trial of ivuxolimab. Adults with locally advanced or metastatic melanoma, renal cell carcinoma, hepatocellular carcinoma or head and neck squamous cell carcinoma were enrolled in the trial. Before TCR sequencing, CD4+ and CD8+ T cells were separately sorted from peripheral blood. Based on the germline V gene, the CDR1 and CDR2 sequences are KGHSH and LQKENI. From its cysteine to its phenylalanine, the CDR3 spans 19 amino acids. Only the CDR3 part of the read is kept: 57 bases, read in frame from the first base. Ends trimmed: V by 0 bases, J by 1 base; bases unmatched to a gene: 6.

The TCR was taken from an adult with an advanced solid tumor such as melanoma, head and neck, liver or kidney cancer. The sample was CD4+ or CD8+ T cells sorted from blood, taken in a trial of the OX40 agonist ivuxolimab. The rearranged chain carries TRBV18 and TRBJ2-5; TRBD2 fits 15 bases in the junction. The CDR3 protein: CASSPPGLAGGITQETQYF. The DNA is as follows: TGTGCCAGCTCACCACCGGGACTAGCGGGAGGAATCACCCAAGAGACCCAGTACTTC.